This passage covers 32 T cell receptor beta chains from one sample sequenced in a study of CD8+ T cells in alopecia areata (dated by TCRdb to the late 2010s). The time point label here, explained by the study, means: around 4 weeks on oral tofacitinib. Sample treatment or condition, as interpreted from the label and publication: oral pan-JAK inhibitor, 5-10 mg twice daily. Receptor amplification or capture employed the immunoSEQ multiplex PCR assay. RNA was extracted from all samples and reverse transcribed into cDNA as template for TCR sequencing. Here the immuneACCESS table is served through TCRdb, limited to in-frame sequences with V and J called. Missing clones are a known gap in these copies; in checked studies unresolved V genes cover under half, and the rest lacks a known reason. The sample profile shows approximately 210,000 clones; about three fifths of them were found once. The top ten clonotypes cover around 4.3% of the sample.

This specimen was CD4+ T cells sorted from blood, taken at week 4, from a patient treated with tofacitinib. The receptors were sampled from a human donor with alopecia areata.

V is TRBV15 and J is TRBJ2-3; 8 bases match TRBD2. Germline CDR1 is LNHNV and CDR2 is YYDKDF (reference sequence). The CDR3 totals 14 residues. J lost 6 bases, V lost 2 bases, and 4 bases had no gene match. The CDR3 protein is CATSRPRLADTQYF. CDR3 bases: TGTGCCACCAGCAGACCCCGACTAGCGGATACGCAGTATTTT.

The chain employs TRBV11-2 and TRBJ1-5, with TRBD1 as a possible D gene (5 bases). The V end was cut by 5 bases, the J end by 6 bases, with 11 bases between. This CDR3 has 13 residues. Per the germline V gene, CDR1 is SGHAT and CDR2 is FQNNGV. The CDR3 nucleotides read TGTGCCAGCAGCCCGCAGGGCAGTCAGCCCCAGCATTTT. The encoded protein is CASSPQGSQPQHF.

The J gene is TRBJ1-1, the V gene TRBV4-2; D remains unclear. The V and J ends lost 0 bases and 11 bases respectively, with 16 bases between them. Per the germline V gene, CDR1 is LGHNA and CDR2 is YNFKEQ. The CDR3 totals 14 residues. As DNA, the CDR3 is TGTGCCAGCAGCCAAGATTCGGGCAGAGTTGAGGCTTTCTTT. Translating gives CASSQDSGRVEAFF.

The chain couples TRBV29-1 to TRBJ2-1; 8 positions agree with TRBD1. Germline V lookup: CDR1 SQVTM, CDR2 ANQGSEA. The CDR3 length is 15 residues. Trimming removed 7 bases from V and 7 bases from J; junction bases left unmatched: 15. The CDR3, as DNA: TGCAGCGGTACGCGAGATAAAACAGGGGGGAATGAGCAGTTCTTC. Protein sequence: CSGTRDKTGGNEQFF.

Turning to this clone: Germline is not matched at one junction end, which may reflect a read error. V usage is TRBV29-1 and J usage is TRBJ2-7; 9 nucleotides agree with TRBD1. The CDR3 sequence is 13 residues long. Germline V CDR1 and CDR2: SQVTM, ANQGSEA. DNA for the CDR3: TGCAGCGTCGAAGGACAGGGGAACTACGAGCAGTACTTC. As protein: CSVEGQGNYEQYF.

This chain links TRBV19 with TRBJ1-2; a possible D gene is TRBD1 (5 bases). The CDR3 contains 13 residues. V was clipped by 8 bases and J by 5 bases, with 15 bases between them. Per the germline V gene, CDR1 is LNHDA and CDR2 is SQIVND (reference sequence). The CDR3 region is CASSRRGHYGYTF. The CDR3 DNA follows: TGTGCCAGTTCACGTCGGGGCCATTATGGCTACACCTTC. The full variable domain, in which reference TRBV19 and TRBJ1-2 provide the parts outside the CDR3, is DGGITQSPKYLFRKEGQNVTLSCEQNLNHDAMYWYRQDPGQGLRLIYYSQIVNDFQKGDIAEGYSVSREKKESFPLTVTSAQKNPTAFYLCASSRRGHYGYTFGSGTRLTVV.

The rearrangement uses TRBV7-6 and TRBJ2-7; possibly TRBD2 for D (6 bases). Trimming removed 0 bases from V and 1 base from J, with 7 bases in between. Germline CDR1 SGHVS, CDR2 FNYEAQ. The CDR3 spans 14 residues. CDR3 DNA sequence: TGTGCCAGCAGCTTAGCGCGGGGATCCTACGAGCAGTACTTC. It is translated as CASSLARGSYEQYF.

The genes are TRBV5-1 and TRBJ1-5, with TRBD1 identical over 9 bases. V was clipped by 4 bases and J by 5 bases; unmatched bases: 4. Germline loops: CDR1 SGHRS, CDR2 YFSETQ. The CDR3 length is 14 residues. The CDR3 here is CASSGDRVDQPQHF. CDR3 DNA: TGCGCCAGCAGCGGGGACAGGGTTGATCAGCCCCAGCATTTT.

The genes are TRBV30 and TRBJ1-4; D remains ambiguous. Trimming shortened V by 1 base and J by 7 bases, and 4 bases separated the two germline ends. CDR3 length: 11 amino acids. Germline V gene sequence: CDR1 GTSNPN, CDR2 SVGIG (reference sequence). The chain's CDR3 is CAWSAAEKLFF. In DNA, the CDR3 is TGTGCCTGGAGTGCGGCTGAAAAACTGTTTTTT.

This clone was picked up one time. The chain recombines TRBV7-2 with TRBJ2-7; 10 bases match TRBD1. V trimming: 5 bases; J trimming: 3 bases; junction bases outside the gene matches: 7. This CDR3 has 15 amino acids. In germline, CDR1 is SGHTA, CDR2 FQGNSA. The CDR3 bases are TGTGCCAGCAGCCCCGCCGGGACAGGGGTCTACGAGCAGTACTTC. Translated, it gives CASSPAGTGVYEQYF.

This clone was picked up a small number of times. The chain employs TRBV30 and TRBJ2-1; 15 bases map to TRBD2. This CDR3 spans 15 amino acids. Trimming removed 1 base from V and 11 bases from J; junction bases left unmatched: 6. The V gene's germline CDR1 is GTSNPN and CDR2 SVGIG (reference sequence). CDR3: CAWSEGTSGGNKQFF. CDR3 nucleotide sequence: TGTGCCTGGAGTGAAGGGACTAGCGGGGGGAATAAGCAGTTCTTC.

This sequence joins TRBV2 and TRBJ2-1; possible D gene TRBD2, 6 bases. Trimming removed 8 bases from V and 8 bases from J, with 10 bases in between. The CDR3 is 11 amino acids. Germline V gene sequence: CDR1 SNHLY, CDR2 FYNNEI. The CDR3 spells CASRRADEQFF. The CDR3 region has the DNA TGTGCCAGCCGGAGGGCCGATGAGCAGTTCTTC. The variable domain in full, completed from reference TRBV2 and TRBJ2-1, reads EPEVTQTPSHQVTQMGQEVILRCVPISNHLYFYWYRQILGQKVEFLVSFYNNEISEKSEIFDDQFSVERPDGSNFTLKIRSTKLEDSAMYFCASRRADEQFFGPGTRLTVL.

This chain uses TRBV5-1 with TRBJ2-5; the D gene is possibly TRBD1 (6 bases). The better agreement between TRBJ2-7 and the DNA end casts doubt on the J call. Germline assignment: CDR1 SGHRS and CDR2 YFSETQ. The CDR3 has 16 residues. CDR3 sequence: CASSPEVNRVVDEQYF. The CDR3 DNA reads TGCGCCAGCAGCCCGGAGGTGAACAGGGTCGTCGACGAGCAGTACTTC.

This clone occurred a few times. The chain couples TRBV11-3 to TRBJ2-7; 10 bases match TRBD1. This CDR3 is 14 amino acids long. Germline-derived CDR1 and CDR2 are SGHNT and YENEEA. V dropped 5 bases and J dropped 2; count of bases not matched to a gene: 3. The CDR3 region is CASSEGQGAYEQYF. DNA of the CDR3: TGTGCCAGCAGCGAAGGACAGGGGGCCTACGAGCAGTACTTC.

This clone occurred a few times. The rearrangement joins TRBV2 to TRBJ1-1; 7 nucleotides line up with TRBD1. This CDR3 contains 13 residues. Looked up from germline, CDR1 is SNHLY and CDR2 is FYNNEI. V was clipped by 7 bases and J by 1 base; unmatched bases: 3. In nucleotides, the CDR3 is TGTGCCAGCACCAGGGGGGGGAACACTGAAGCTTTCTTT. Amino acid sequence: CASTRGGNTEAFF.

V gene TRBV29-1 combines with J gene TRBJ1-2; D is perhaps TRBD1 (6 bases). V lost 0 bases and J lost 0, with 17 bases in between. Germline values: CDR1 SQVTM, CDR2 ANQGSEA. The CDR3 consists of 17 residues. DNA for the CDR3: TGCAGCGTTGAAGAGGACACCGTCAGGGGTTCTAACTATGGCTACACCTTC. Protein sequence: CSVEEDTVRGSNYGYTF. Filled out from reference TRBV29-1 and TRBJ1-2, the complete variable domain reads SAVISQKPSRDICQRGTSLTIQCQVDSQVTMMFWYRQQPGQSLTLIATANQGSEATYESGFVIDKFPISRPNLTFSTLTVSNMSPEDSSIYLCSVEEDTVRGSNYGYTFGSGTRLTVV.

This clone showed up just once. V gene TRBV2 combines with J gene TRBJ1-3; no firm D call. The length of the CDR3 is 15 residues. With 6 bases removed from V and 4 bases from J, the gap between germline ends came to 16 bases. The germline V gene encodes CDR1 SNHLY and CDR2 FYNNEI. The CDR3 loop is CASRWGREVGNTIYF. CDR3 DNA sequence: TGTGCCAGCAGATGGGGTCGGGAAGTCGGAAACACCATATATTTT.

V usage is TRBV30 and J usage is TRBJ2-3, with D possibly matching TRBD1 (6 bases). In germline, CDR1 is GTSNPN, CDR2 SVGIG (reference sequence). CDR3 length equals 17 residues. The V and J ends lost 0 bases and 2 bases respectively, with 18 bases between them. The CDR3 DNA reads TGTGCCTGGAGTGTAGACCGCAGCGGACAGTACACAGATACGCAGTATTTT. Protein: CAWSVDRSGQYTDTQYF.

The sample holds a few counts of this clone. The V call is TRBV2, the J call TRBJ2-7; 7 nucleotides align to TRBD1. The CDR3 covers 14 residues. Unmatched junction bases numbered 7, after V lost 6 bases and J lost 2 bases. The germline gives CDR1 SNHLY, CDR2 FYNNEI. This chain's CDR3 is CASRAWDSTYEQYF. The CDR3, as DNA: TGTGCCAGCAGAGCCTGGGACAGCACCTACGAGCAGTACTTC.

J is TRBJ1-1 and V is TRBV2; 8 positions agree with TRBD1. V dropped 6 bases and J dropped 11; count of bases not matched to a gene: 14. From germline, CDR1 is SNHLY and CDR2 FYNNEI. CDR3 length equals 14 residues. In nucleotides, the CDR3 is TGTGCCAGCAGCCCTGCCCGACAGGGGCTGGCGGCTTTCTTT. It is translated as CASSPARQGLAAFF.

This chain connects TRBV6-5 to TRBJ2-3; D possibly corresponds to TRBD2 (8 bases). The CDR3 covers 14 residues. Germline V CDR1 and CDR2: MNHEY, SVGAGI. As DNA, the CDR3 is TGTGCGAACGGGGGGGGACAGAGCACAGATACGCAGTATTTT. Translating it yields CANGGGQSTDTQYF.

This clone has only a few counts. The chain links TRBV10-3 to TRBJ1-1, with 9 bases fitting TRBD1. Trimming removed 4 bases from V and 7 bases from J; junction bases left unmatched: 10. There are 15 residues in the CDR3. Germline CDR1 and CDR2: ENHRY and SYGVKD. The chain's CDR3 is CAISGTSQGAGEAFF. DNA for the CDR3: TGTGCCATCAGTGGGACGTCACAGGGGGCCGGTGAAGCTTTCTTT.

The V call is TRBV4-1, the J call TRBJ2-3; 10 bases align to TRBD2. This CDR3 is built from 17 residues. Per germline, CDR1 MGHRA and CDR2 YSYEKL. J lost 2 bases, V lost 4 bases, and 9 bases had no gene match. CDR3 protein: CASSLLSGGSPTDTQYF. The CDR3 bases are TGCGCCAGCAGCCTCCTTAGCGGGGGGAGCCCCACAGATACGCAGTATTTT.

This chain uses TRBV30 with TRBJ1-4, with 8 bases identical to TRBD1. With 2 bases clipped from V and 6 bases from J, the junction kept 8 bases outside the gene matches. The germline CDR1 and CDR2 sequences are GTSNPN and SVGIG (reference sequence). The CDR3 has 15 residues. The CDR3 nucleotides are TGTGCCTGGAGTTTGGAGACAGGGGCTTATGAAAAACTGTTTTTT. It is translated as CAWSLETGAYEKLFF.

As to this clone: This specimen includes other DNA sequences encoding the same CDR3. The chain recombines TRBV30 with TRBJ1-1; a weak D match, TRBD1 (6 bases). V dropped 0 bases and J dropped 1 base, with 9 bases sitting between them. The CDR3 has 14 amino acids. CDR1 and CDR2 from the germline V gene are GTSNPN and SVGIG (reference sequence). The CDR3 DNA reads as TGTGCCTGGAGTGTCGGGGGCGCGAACACTGAAGCTTTCTTT. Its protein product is CAWSVGGANTEAFF.

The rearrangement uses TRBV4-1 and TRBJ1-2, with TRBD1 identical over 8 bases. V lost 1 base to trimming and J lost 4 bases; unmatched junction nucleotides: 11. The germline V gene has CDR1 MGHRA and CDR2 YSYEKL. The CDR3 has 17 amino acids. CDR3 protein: CASSQGNRGIASYGYTF. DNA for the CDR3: TGCGCCAGCAGCCAAGGGAACAGGGGGATAGCTAGCTATGGCTACACCTTC.

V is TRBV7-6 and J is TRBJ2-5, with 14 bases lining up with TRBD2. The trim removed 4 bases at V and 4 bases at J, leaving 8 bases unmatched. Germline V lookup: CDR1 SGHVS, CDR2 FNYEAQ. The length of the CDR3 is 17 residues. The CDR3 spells CASSSRTSGGIRETQYF. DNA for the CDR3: TGTGCCAGCAGCTCCCGGACTAGCGGGGGGATACGAGAGACCCAGTACTTC.

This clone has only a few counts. The CDR3 DNA is TGCAGCGTCGGGGACAGGGGAAATCAGCCCCAGCATTTT. Protein product: CSVGDRGNQPQHF. The chain joins TRBV29-1 to TRBJ1-5, with 10 bases that match TRBD1. Germline CDR1 and CDR2: SQVTM and ANQGSEA. Trimming cost V 6 bases and J 4 bases; bases outside gene matches: 3. The CDR3 length is 13 residues.

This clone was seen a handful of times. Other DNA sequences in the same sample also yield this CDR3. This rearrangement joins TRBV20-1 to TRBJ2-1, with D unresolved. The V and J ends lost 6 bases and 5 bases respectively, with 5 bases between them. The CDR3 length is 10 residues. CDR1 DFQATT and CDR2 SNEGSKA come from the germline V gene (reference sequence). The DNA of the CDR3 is TGCAGTGCCGGAAACAATGAGCAGTTCTTC. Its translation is CSAGNNEQFF.

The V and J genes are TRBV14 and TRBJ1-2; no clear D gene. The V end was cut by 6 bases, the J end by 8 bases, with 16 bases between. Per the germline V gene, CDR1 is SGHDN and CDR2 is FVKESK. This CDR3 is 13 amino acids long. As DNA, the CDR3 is TGTGCCAGCAGTCCTGGGCAGACTTGGGGCTACACCTTC. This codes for CASSPGQTWGYTF.

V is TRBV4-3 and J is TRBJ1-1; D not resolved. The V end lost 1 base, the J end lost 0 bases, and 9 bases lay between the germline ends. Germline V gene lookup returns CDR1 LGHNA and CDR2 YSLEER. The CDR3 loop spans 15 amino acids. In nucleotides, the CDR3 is TGCGCCAGCAGCCAAGGTGCGGTCATGAACACTGAAGCTTTCTTT. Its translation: CASSQGAVMNTEAFF.

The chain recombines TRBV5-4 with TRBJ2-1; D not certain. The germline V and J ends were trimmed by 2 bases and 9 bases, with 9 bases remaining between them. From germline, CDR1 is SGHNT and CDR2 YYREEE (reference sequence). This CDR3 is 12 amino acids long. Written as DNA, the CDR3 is TGTGCCAGCAGCTTACCCGGCGGTGAGCAGTTCTTC. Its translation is CASSLPGGEQFF.